This TCR beta chain comes out of a study of blood T cell repertoires in COVID-19. Overall study context: The United States, Italy and Spain supplied acute and convalescent COVID-19 samples. The cDNA or gDNA used as material had been derived from T cells, B-cell-depleted T cells, or PBMCs.

Per the original methods: Estimates of nucleated cell counts were drawn from the amplification of reference gene primers. The repertoire was sequenced with immunoSEQ multiplex PCR; TCRdb's copy has only in-frame clones and lacks some. V and J calls and clone size are as listed in that table; D and trimming were resolved from the DNA. The sample holds 270,000 or so clones, about 87% seen once. This clone showed up just a few times. The V gene's germline CDR1 is LGHDT and CDR2 YNNKEL (reference sequence). The CDR3 spans 15 residues. V dropped 2 bases and J dropped 2 bases, with 11 bases sitting between them.

The chain has TRBV3-1 (or the pseudogene TRBV3-2) and TRBJ2-3; possibly TRBD2 for D (5 bases). This receptor was taken from a woman aged 25 to 39 with acute COVID-19. The sample was PBMCs or T cells enriched from blood (not recorded which). This chain's CDR3 is CASSQWLADTDTQYF. The CDR3 DNA reads as TGTGCCAGCAGCCAATGGCTAGCAGACACAGATACGCAGTATTTT.